This record covers a single T cell receptor beta chain. V lost 5 bases to trimming and J lost 1 base, with 11 bases between them. The germline V gene encodes CDR1 MNHEY and CDR2 SMNVEV (reference sequence). The CDR3 length is 14 residues. The data stem from a study of blood T cell repertoires in COVID-19. TCRdb's copy holds only in-frame clones and misses some; the assay was immunoSEQ multiplex PCR. Among 400,000 or so clones listed, 70% to 90% were seen once. It was during active infection that Seattle patients were enrolled and then longitudinally followed. This chain connects TRBV27 to TRBJ1-1; D may be TRBD1 (5 bases). Material for sequencing was peripheral blood. This clonotype originated in a middle-aged woman with COVID-19, enrolled during active disease. The CDR3 sequence: CASSRLGGNTEAFF. The CDR3 DNA sequence: TGTGCCAGCAGTAGACTCGGGGGGAACACTGAAGCTTTCTTT.